Only a few counts were recorded for the clone carrying this T cell receptor (beta chain). The antigen is unknown. The junction shows a germline mismatch at one end, possibly a read error. TCRdb reanalysed the 5' RACE reads using MiXCR and keeps one entry per CDR3 protein. The sample has some 65,000 distinct CDR3 sequences, approximately 4.2% seen once. This entry comes from a study of neurological immune-mediated disorders. Whole-study results and caveats: No expanded-clone CDR3 amino acid sequence recurred across subjects, suggesting private TCR-beta repertoires.

The CDR3 sequence is 14 residues long. Germline V gene data show CDR1 as DFQATT and CDR2 as SNEGSKA (reference sequence). The unsorted libraries were made from 2 million PBMCs kept at -80 C. Input material: PBMCs. The chain carries TRBV20-1 and TRBJ1-5; D is undetermined. The sequence came from a man aged 45-65 years with multiple sclerosis. In DNA form, the CDR3 reads TGCAGTGCTAGTGCCCGGGCCTACAATCAGCCCCAGAATTTT. Amino acids: CSASARAYNQPQNF.